This TCR beta chain was captured by sequencing in a study of response to subunit inactivated influenza vaccine. This clonotype was seen many times. Its antigen is unknown. Study results and caveats: The authors suggested that few new T cells are recruited per seasonal influenza vaccination.

TCRdb independently ran MiXCR on the RT-PCR reads; one entry per CDR3 protein. The sample yields some 520,000 distinct CDR3 sequences, more than 15% seen once. V was shortened by 6 bases and J by 1 base, with 21 bases between the two germline ends. Germline V lookup: CDR1 MNHEY, CDR2 SMNVEV (reference sequence). The CDR3 has 17 residues. This TCR came from a man aged 50-75 years who received an inactivated influenza vaccine. The J gene is TRBJ1-1, the V gene TRBV27, with a possible D match to TRBD1 (5 bases). Sample: CD4+ T cells sorted from PBMCs, taken less than 25 months after vaccination. In DNA form, the CDR3 reads TGTGCCAGCAGCCCCCACGCGAGGGGCCGATGGAACACTGAAGCTTTCTTT. This sequence encodes CASSPHARGRWNTEAFF.